What follows describes a single T cell receptor (beta chain). Its cognate antigen is unknown. This sample stems from a study of T-cell memory formation after mild COVID-19. Study-level results: Day 15 to 85 contractors were CD4/CD8 balanced; later expanders leaned CD4+. Mainly in CM and EM were contracting CD4+ clones; CD8+ were in EMRA.

This CDR3 spans 14 amino acids. V lost 1 base to trimming and J lost 7 bases, with 12 bases between them. Germline V gene sequence: CDR1 SGHAT, CDR2 FQNNGV. Via MiXCR, TCRdb re-called the 5' RACE reads, giving one row per CDR3 protein. This sample yields about 240,000 distinct CDR3 sequences, of which around 10% are seen a single time; roughly a fifth belongs to the top ten. Input material: PBMCs or a T cell subset sorted from them (not recorded which). This TCR was recovered from a man between 18 and 29 years old who had mild COVID-19 (a few samples of this study predate the infection). Cell type and time point are not known. The gene calls are TRBV11-2 and TRBJ2-3; D remains unclear. In nucleotides, the CDR3 is TGTGCCAGCAGCTTAGGGCTTAGCAGGCATACGCAGTATTTT. Protein product: CASSLGLSRHTQYF.